The source of this T cell receptor beta chain is a study of cytomegalovirus exposure and HLA in healthy donors. Study results and caveats: As a later analysis revealed, the rate of TCR association differed by HLA locus, with DRB1 most and HLA-C fewest. Later, an analysis showed that TCR beta chains associated with HLA were more clonally expanded than others that were equally common. There were three CMV-associated chains whose specificity for CMV antigens was confirmed in vitro. A prior analysis recorded that most TCR beta V segments were productive about 90% or about 30% of the time.

Amplification used 60 Vbeta primers and 13 Jbeta primers. Repertoires were generated with immunoSEQ multiplex PCR, while TCRdb's copy carries only in-frame clones and drops some. Its table lists fewer than 85,000 clones. CDR1 SGHTA and CDR2 FQGNSA come from the germline V gene. The CDR3 has 13 residues. Between the trimmed V and J ends, which lost 4 bases and 6 bases, there was a span of 10 bases. Notes on this clone: The antigen remains undetermined.

The chain is built from TRBV7-2 and TRBJ2-1; a weak D match, TRBD1 (5 bases). The sequencing input was PBMCs. The sequence derives from a woman between 40 and 55 years old in good health and CMV-seropositive. The CDR3 region is CASSSTGPNEQFF. The CDR3 DNA follows: TGTGCCAGCAGCTCAACAGGTCCCAATGAGCAGTTCTTC. Full variable domain (remainder filled in from reference TRBV7-2 and TRBJ2-1): GAGVSQSPSNKVTEKGKDVELRCDPISGHTALYWYRQSLGQGLEFLIYFQGNSAPDKSGLPSDRFSAERTGGSVSTLTIQRTQQEDSAVYLCASSSTGPNEQFFGPGTRLTVL.